This T cell receptor (beta chain) was observed in a study of blood T cell repertoires in COVID-19. Study-level background: PBMCs, B-cell-depleted T cells, or T cells were the source of the cDNA or gDNA that made up the material.

In the source study's methods: Amplification of reference gene primers was used by the study to estimate nucleated cell counts. Assay used: immunoSEQ multiplex PCR; TCRdb lists only in-frame clones, some missing. The D gene and trimming were derived from the DNA, and the V and J assignments and clone size from that table. Of about 210,000 clones in the sample, around 82% are singletons; the top ten hold 9.5% to 15%. There are 13 residues in the CDR3. Trimming cost V 8 bases and J 5 bases, with 15 bases left between them. This clonotype was sampled from a middle-aged woman with acute or convalescent COVID-19. The chain couples TRBV12-3 or TRBV12-4 to TRBJ2-5, with a tentative D call TRBD1 (6 bases). The material sequenced was peripheral blood. The CDR3 DNA follows: TGTGCCAGCCTACAGGGCGGGTGGGAGACCCAGTACTTC. It translates to CASLQGGWETQYF.